This TCR beta chain was identified in a study of beta chain features in type 1 diabetes. CDR1 is SQVTM and CDR2 is ANQGSEA in the germline V gene. CDR3 length: 12 residues. Trimming shortened V by 4 bases and J by 0 bases, and 6 bases separated the two germline ends. As to this clone: This same CDR3 is encoded by further DNA sequences in the sample.

The sequenced template was cDNA made from the entire isolated RNA. Profiling relied on immunoSEQ multiplex PCR, and the TCRdb table lists in-frame clones only, not all of them. The sample carries under 400,000 clones, less than 20% recorded once. Sequencing was carried out using naive CD4+ T cells from blood. The TCR was taken from a woman in her late teens or twenties in good health. The chain combines TRBV29-1 with TRBJ1-1; the D gene is possibly TRBD1 (5 bases). The CDR3 protein is CSVAGLNTEAFF. For the CDR3, the DNA is TGCAGCGTTGCAGGGTTGAACACTGAAGCTTTCTTT.